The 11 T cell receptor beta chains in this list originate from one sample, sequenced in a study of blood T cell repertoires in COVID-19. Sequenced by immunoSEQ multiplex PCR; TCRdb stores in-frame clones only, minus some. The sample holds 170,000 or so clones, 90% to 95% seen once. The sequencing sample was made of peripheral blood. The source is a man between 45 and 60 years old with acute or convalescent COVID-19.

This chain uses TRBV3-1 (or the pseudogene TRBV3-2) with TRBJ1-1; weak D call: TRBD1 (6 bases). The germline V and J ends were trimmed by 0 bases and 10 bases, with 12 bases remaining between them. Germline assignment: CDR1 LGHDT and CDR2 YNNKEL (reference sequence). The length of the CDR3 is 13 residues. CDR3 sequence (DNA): TGTGCCAGCAGCCAAGATTCAGGGACAAGAGCTTTCTTT. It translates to CASSQDSGTRAFF.

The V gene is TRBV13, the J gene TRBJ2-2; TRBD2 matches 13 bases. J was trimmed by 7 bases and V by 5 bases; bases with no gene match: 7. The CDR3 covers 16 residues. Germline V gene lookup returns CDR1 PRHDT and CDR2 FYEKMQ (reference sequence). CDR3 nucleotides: TGTGCCAGCAGCCCAACTAGCGGGAGGGCCGTCGGGGAGCTGTTTTTT. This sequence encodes CASSPTSGRAVGELFF.

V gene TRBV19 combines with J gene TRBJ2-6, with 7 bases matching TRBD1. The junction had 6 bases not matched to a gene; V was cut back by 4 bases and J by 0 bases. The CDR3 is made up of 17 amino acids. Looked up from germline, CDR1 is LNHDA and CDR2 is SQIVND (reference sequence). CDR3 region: CASSTGQVASGANVLTF. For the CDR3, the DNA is TGTGCCAGTAGTACCGGACAGGTAGCCTCTGGGGCCAACGTCCTGACTTTC. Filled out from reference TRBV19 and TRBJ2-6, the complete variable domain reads DGGITQSPKYLFRKEGQNVTLSCEQNLNHDAMYWYRQDPGQGLRLIYYSQIVNDFQKGDIAEGYSVSREKKESFPLTVTSAQKNPTAFYLCASSTGQVASGANVLTFGAGSRLTVL.

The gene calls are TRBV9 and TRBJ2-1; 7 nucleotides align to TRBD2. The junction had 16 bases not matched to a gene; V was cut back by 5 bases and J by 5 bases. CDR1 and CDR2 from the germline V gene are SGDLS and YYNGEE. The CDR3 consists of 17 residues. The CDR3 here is CASSPSGELAINNEQFF. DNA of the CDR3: TGTGCCAGCAGTCCTTCCGGGGAACTAGCGATTAACAATGAGCAGTTCTTC. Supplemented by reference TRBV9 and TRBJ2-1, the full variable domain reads DSGVTQTPKHLITATGQRVTLRCSPRSGDLSVYWYQQSLDQGLQFLIQYYNGEERAKGNILERFSAQQFPDLHSELNLSSLELGDSALYFCASSPSGELAINNEQFFGPGTRLTVL.

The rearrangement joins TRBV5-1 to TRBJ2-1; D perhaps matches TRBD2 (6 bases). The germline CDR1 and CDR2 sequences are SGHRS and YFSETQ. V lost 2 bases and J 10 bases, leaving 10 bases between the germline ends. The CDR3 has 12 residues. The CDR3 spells CASSFLGREQFF. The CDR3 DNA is TGCGCCAGCAGCTTCCTAGGGAGGGAGCAGTTCTTC. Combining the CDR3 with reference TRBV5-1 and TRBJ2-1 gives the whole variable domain KAGVTQTPRYLIKTRGQQVTLSCSPISGHRSVSWYQQTPGQGLQFLFEYFSETQRNKGNFPGRFSGRQFSNSRSEMNVSTLELGDSALYLCASSFLGREQFFGPGTRLTVL.

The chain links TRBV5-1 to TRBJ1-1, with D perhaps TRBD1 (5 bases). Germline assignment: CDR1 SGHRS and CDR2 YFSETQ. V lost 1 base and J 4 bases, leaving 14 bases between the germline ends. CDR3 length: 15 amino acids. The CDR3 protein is CASSLLFGAGTEAFF. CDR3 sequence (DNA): TGCGCCAGCAGCTTGTTATTTGGGGCCGGCACTGAAGCTTTCTTT. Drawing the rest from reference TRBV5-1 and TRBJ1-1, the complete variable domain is KAGVTQTPRYLIKTRGQQVTLSCSPISGHRSVSWYQQTPGQGLQFLFEYFSETQRNKGNFPGRFSGRQFSNSRSEMNVSTLELGDSALYLCASSLLFGAGTEAFFGQGTRLTVV.

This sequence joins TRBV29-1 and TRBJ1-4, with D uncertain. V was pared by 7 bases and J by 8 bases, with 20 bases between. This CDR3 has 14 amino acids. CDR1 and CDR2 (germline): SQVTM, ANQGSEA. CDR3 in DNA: TGCAGCGCTCGGGGAATGGGGTCAACCGAAAAACTGTTTTTT. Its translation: CSARGMGSTEKLFF.

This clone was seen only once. The CDR3 here is CASIPGEVAGGPYFYNEQFF. CDR3 bases: TGTGCCAGCATTCCCGGGGAGGTAGCGGGGGGCCCATACTTTTACAATGAGCAGTTCTTC. The J gene is TRBJ2-1, the V gene TRBV6-4; the match to TRBD2 covers 10 bases. Germline values: CDR1 MRHNA, CDR2 SNTAGT. The CDR3 is 20 residues long. J gave up 4 bases and V 7 bases, and 22 bases lay outside the gene matches.

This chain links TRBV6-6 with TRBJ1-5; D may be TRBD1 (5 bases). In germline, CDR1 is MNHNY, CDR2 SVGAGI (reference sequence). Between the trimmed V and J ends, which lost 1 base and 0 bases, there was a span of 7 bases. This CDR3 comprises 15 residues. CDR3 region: CASSYWDYSNQPQHF. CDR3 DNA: TGTGCCAGCAGTTACTGGGACTATAGCAATCAGCCCCAGCATTTT.

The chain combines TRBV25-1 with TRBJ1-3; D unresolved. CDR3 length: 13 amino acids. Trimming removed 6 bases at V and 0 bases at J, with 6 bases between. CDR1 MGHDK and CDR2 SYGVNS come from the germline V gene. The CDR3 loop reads CASRLSSGNTIYF. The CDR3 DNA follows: TGTGCCAGCAGGCTCAGCTCTGGAAACACCATATATTTT.

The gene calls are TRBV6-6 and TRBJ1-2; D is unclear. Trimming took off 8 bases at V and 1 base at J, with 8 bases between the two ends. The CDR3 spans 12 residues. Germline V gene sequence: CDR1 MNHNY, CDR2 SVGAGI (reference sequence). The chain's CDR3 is CASGGSNYGYTF. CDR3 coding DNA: TGTGCCAGCGGAGGCAGTAACTATGGCTACACCTTC.